Below, 17 T cell receptor beta chains from the same sample are listed, as sequenced in a study of early stage breast cancer tumors. TCRdb's copy holds only in-frame clones and misses some; the assay was immunoSEQ multiplex PCR. In the table there are fewer than 30,000 clones, around three fifths of which are singletons. The sample consisted of breast tumor tissue. Every receptor here comes from a person aged 50-59 years with breast cancer.

The V call is TRBV27, the J call TRBJ2-4; 9 bases align to TRBD2. Germline V CDR1 and CDR2: MNHEY, SMNVEV (reference sequence). The CDR3 contains 15 residues. The junction had 12 bases not matched to a gene; V was cut back by 6 bases and J by 9 bases. The CDR3 loop reads CASSLSGSARSIQYF. Here the CDR3 DNA reads TGTGCCAGCAGCCTTAGCGGGAGCGCAAGGAGCATTCAGTACTTC.

The chain links TRBV11-3 to TRBJ1-2; 10 bases line up with TRBD1. V lost 1 base and J lost 6; bases outside the gene matches: 8. From germline, CDR1 is SGHNT and CDR2 YENEEA. The CDR3 totals 16 residues. Written as DNA, the CDR3 is TGTGCCAGCAGCTTAGTTCCGGGGACAGGGGATGATGGCTACACCTTC. It yields the protein CASSLVPGTGDDGYTF. Based on the CDR3 plus reference TRBV11-3 and TRBJ1-2, the full variable domain is EAGVVQSPRYKIIEKKQPVAFWCNPISGHNTLYWYLQNLGQGPELLIRYENEEAVDDSQLPKDRFSAERLKGVDSTLKIQPAELGDSAVYLCASSLVPGTGDDGYTFGSGTRLTVV.

The rearrangement uses TRBV2 and TRBJ1-4; TRBD1 matches at 7 bases. CDR3 length: 11 amino acids. Germline CDR1 reads SNHLY; CDR2 reads FYNNEI. The junction had 7 bases not matched to a gene; V was cut back by 7 bases and J by 14 bases. CDR3 sequence reads: CASTMDRPLFF. The CDR3 bases are TGTGCCAGCACGATGGACAGGCCCCTGTTTTTT.

The chain employs TRBV11-1 and TRBJ2-1; D call uncertain. Trimming removed 5 bases from V and 10 bases from J, with 12 bases in between. Per germline, CDR1 SGHAT and CDR2 FQDESV (reference sequence). This CDR3 spans 12 amino acids. The CDR3 spells CASSPGRVEQFF. CDR3 nucleotide sequence: TGTGCCAGCAGCCCTGGGCGTGTGGAGCAGTTCTTC.

The chain combines TRBV19 with TRBJ2-7, with D possibly TRBD2 on 5 matching bases. The CDR3 consists of 14 residues. From germline, CDR1 is LNHDA and CDR2 SQIVND (reference sequence). V lost 5 bases, J lost 1 base, and 12 bases lay in between. The CDR3 region is CASSVRGMSYEQYF. The DNA for the CDR3 is TGTGCCAGTAGTGTCCGGGGTATGTCCTACGAGCAGTACTTC. Filled out from reference TRBV19 and TRBJ2-7, the complete variable domain reads DGGITQSPKYLFRKEGQNVTLSCEQNLNHDAMYWYRQDPGQGLRLIYYSQIVNDFQKGDIAEGYSVSREKKESFPLTVTSAQKNPTAFYLCASSVRGMSYEQYFGPGTRLTVT.

This sequence joins TRBV29-1 and TRBJ2-1; tentative D call: TRBD2 (6 bases). This CDR3 is built from 12 residues. Trimming removed 4 bases from V and 7 bases from J, with 11 bases in between. Germline-derived CDR1 and CDR2 are SQVTM and ANQGSEA. CDR3 in amino acids: CSVVGLANEQFF. In nucleotides, the CDR3 is TGCAGCGTTGTCGGCCTAGCGAATGAGCAGTTCTTC.

The chain links TRBV5-1 to TRBJ2-7, with 8 nucleotides matching TRBD1. Germline V CDR1 and CDR2: SGHRS, YFSETQ. V gave up 1 base and J gave up 3 bases; unmatched junction bases: 9. This CDR3 spans 16 amino acids. Here the CDR3 DNA reads TGCGCCAGCAGCTTGTCCGCGCGACAGGGGATCTACGAGCAGTACTTC. Protein sequence: CASSLSARQGIYEQYF.

The chain links TRBV12-5 to TRBJ2-6; the D is unclear. Germline CDR1 LGHNT, CDR2 FRNRAP. Between the trimmed V and J ends, which lost 7 bases and 4 bases, there was a span of 11 bases. There are 14 residues in the CDR3. CDR3 nucleotide sequence: TGTGCTAGTGAGTCGACGGCCGGGGCCAACGTCCTGACTTTC. Protein sequence: CASESTAGANVLTF.

The chain has TRBV10-3 and TRBJ2-2; D remains ambiguous. The germline V and J ends were trimmed by 4 bases and 8 bases, with 5 bases remaining between them. This CDR3 contains 11 residues. Germline V CDR1 and CDR2: ENHRY, SYGVKD. CDR3: CAISGRGELFF. As DNA, the CDR3 is TGTGCCATCAGTGGCAGGGGGGAGCTGTTTTTT.

This chain uses TRBV29-1 with TRBJ1-2; TRBD1 agrees at 10 bases. The germline CDR1 and CDR2 sequences are SQVTM and ANQGSEA. The CDR3 sequence is 13 residues long. Germline trimming cut 6 bases from V and 8 bases from J; bases unmatched to any gene: 9. The DNA for the CDR3 is TGCAGCGTATCCGGGACAGGGGTGGGGGGCTACACCTTC. Translating gives CSVSGTGVGGYTF.

The gene calls are TRBV6-5 and TRBJ1-2; D call uncertain. Trimming pared 4 bases from V and 2 bases from J, leaving 11 bases between. Germline V gene lookup returns CDR1 MNHEY and CDR2 SVGAGI. The CDR3 is 14 residues long. The CDR3 region has the DNA TGTGCCAGCAGTTCTCTCTTCATGAACTATGGCTACACCTTC. Its translation: CASSSLFMNYGYTF.

The chain is built from TRBV9 and TRBJ1-3; D possibly corresponds to TRBD1 (5 bases). This CDR3 is 17 amino acids long. Per the germline V gene, CDR1 is SGDLS and CDR2 is YYNGEE. Trimming removed 3 bases at V and 1 base at J, with 17 bases between. DNA for the CDR3: TGTGCCAGCAGCGCCCGGATCGGGGCAGGGTCTGGAAACACCATATATTTT. Translation: CASSARIGAGSGNTIYF.

The CDR3 sequence: CASSQSASGRRSSYEQYF. The CDR3 DNA sequence: TGTGCCAGCAGCCAATCGGCTAGCGGGAGAAGGAGCTCCTACGAGCAGTACTTC. This sequence joins TRBV5-4 and TRBJ2-7, with 10 positions matching TRBD2. CDR1 is SGHNT, CDR2 YYREEE, per germline (reference sequence). The ends lost 4 bases at V and 0 bases at J; junction bases unmatched: 13. The CDR3 runs 18 residues.

This clone was observed a few times. The gene calls are TRBV5-1 and TRBJ2-1, with 8 bases aligning to TRBD2. Germline CDR1 reads SGHRS; CDR2 reads YFSETQ. Unmatched junction bases numbered 10, after V lost 6 bases and J lost 5 bases. CDR3 length: 15 residues. The CDR3 nucleotides read TGCGCCAGCAACACCGGGGCTAGCGGGCACAATGAGCAGTTCTTC. It translates to CASNTGASGHNEQFF. Supplemented by reference TRBV5-1 and TRBJ2-1, the full variable domain reads KAGVTQTPRYLIKTRGQQVTLSCSPISGHRSVSWYQQTPGQGLQFLFEYFSETQRNKGNFPGRFSGRQFSNSRSEMNVSTLELGDSALYLCASNTGASGHNEQFFGPGTRLTVL.

This clone was counted only a few times. This chain joins TRBV7-2 and TRBJ1-2, with 8 bases identical to TRBD1. The trim removed 3 bases at V and 4 bases at J, leaving 7 bases unmatched. This CDR3 comprises 15 residues. Germline V gives CDR1 SGHTA, CDR2 FQGNSA. The CDR3 region is CASSLSGTGVYGYTF. Written as DNA, the CDR3 is TGTGCCAGCAGCTTGAGCGGGACAGGTGTCTATGGCTACACCTTC.

This clone was recorded once. This chain's CDR3 is CASSLGQVGGNTIYF. The DNA of the CDR3 is TGTGCCAGCAGCCTAGGACAGGTGGGAGGAAACACCATATATTTT. The rearrangement uses TRBV7-9 and TRBJ1-3; 7 bases match TRBD1. J was trimmed by 4 bases and V by 5 bases; bases with no gene match: 8. This CDR3 is built from 15 residues. Germline values: CDR1 SEHNR, CDR2 FQNEAQ (reference sequence).

J is TRBJ2-3 and V is TRBV7-2, with TRBD2 matching 8 bases. The CDR3 loop spans 15 amino acids. Trimming took 1 base from V and 2 from J; bases not matched to a gene: 2. From germline, CDR1 is SGHTA and CDR2 FQGNSA. The CDR3 DNA follows: TGTGCCAGCAGCTTAGACGGGAGGGCCACAGATACGCAGTATTTT. Translating it yields CASSLDGRATDTQYF.